The rows below give T cell receptor beta chains drawn from one sample of a study of blood T cell repertoires in COVID-19. Measured with immunoSEQ multiplex PCR; TCRdb has only the in-frame clones, and not every one. The sample includes roughly 300,000 clones, roughly 87% of them seen just once. The specimen sequenced was PBMCs or T cells enriched from blood (not recorded which). The source of these receptors is a woman in her 30s who had recovered from COVID-19. Each CDR3 is given with its conserved first and last residue. The D gene is left open where the match is weak. Part of the rows lack a size; the others show once, few, many or a class for expanded clones.

J: TRBJ1-5
V: TRBV5-1
D: TRBD1
size: .
DNA: TGCGCCAGCAGCTTAACAGGGGTGCAGCCCCAGCATTTT
CDR3: CASSLTGVQPQHF

J: TRBJ1-4
V: TRBV6-5
D: .
size: .
DNA: TGTGCCAGCAGAGTTCTCGGGAGGAGCGGTGAAAAACTGTTTTTT
CDR3: CASRVLGRSGEKLFF

J: TRBJ1-1
V: TRBV20-1
D: .
size: .
DNA: TGCAGTGCTAGCGGGAACACTGAAGCTTTCTTT
CDR3: CSASGNTEAFF

J: TRBJ2-3
V: TRBV2
D: TRBD2
size: .
DNA: TGTGCCAGCAGCGGGGGGGGCACAGATACGCAGTATTTT
CDR3: CASSGGGTDTQYF

J: TRBJ2-2
V: TRBV10-3
D: TRBD1
size: .
DNA: TGTGCCATCAAAGGGGACAGGGACACCGGGGAGCTGTTTTTT
CDR3: CAIKGDRDTGELFF

J: TRBJ2-7
V: TRBV18
D: .
size: .
DNA: TGTGCCAGCTCACCAGCGGCGGGGGCTACGTACGAGCAGTACTTC
CDR3: CASSPAAGATYEQYF

J: TRBJ1-3
V: TRBV30
D: .
size: few
DNA: TGTGCCTGGCATCAGGGTCACGGAAACACCATATATTTT
CDR3: CAWHQGHGNTIYF

J: TRBJ2-7
V: TRBV4-3
D: TRBD2
size: .
DNA: TGCGCCAGCAGCCAACAGCGGGGGGCCTACGAGCAGTACTTC
CDR3: CASSQQRGAYEQYF

J: TRBJ2-7
V: TRBV3-1/TRBV3-2
D: TRBD1
size: .
DNA: TGTGCCAGCAGCCGCCAACGACAGGGGCCGGTGGGCGAGCAGTACTTC
CDR3: CASSRQRQGPVGEQYF

J: TRBJ1-5
V: TRBV7-2
D: TRBD1
size: .
DNA: TGTGCCAGCAGTGACAGGGGGCTTCAGCCCCAGCATTTT
CDR3: CASSDRGLQPQHF

J: TRBJ2-1
V: TRBV9
D: .
size: few
DNA: TGTGCCAGCAGCCCTCGGGACAAGTCTTACAATGAGCAGTTCTTC
CDR3: CASSPRDKSYNEQFF

J: TRBJ2-2
V: TRBV5-1
D: TRBD1
size: .
DNA: TGCGCCAGCAGCCTGGGACAGACTCCCACCGGGGAGCTGTTTTTT
CDR3: CASSLGQTPTGELFF

J: TRBJ1-2
V: TRBV27
D: .
size: .
DNA: TGTGCCAGCAGTCCGACACTAACCCGGGGGGCGGTTCAGGGCTACACCTTC
CDR3: CASSPTLTRGAVQGYTF

J: TRBJ1-4
V: TRBV11-2
D: TRBD1
size: .
DNA: TGTGCCAGCAGCTTAGGGAGGGGACAGGGTGTGCATGAAAAACTGTTTTTT
CDR3: CASSLGRGQGVHEKLFF

J: TRBJ1-1
V: TRBV30
D: TRBD1
size: .
DNA: TGTGCCTGTAACAGGGGACTGAACACTGAAGCTTTCTTT
CDR3: CACNRGLNTEAFF

J: TRBJ2-7
V: TRBV5-1
D: .
size: .
DNA: TGCGCCAGCAGCTTGGATACGGGGATCGACGAGCAGTACTTC
CDR3: CASSLDTGIDEQYF

J: TRBJ1-1
V: TRBV6-5
D: .
size: many
DNA: TGTGCCAGCAGGCCGAATCCGGGGGGGAACACTGAAGCTTTCTTT
CDR3: CASRPNPGGNTEAFF

J: TRBJ1-5
V: TRBV27
D: TRBD1
size: .
DNA: TGTGCCAGTAGGACAGGGAATCAGCCCCAGCATTTT
CDR3: CASRTGNQPQHF

J: TRBJ2-2
V: TRBV19
D: TRBD2
size: few
DNA: TGTGCCAGTACCCTAGCGGGGGGGCCGGGCCGGAACACCGGGGAGCTGTTTTTT
CDR3: CASTLAGGPGRNTGELFF

J: TRBJ2-7
V: TRBV3-1/TRBV3-2
D: .
size: .
DNA: TGTGCCAGCAGCCAAGTGGGGGGAAACTCCTACGAGCAGTACTTC
CDR3: CASSQVGGNSYEQYF

J: TRBJ1-3
V: TRBV12-3/TRBV12-4
D: .
size: .
DNA: TGTGCCAGCAGGGTGAGCTCTGGAAACACCATATATTTT
CDR3: CASRVSSGNTIYF

J: TRBJ1-1
V: TRBV5-3
D: TRBD1
size: few
DNA: TGTGCCAGACCGCGACAGGGTTTCTCTGAAGCTTTCTTT
CDR3: CARPRQGFSEAFF

J: TRBJ1-5
V: TRBV18
D: TRBD1
size: .
DNA: TGTGCCAGCTCCCCAGACAGGGGATTTCAGCCCCAGCATTTT
CDR3: CASSPDRGFQPQHF

J: TRBJ2-1
V: TRBV18
D: TRBD2
size: .
DNA: TGTGCCAGCTCACAAATAACTAGCGGGGATTACAATGAGCAGTTCTTC
CDR3: CASSQITSGDYNEQFF

J: TRBJ1-6
V: TRBV28
D: .
size: .
DNA: TGTGCCACCGGGGGAAGCTCCTATAATTCACCCCTCCACTTT
CDR3: CATGGSSYNSPLHF

J: TRBJ1-1
V: TRBV2
D: .
size: .
DNA: TGTGCCAGCAGGGAGTACACCGAAGCTTTCTTT
CDR3: CASREYTEAFF

J: TRBJ1-5
V: TRBV2
D: .
size: .
DNA: TGTGCCAGCAGACAGGGCCCCAGGAATCAGCCCCAGCATTTT
CDR3: CASRQGPRNQPQHF

J: TRBJ1-5
V: TRBV6-6
D: .
size: .
DNA: TGTGCCAGCAGTGTCGGAATGGGGAGCCCGAATCAGCCCCAGCATTTT
CDR3: CASSVGMGSPNQPQHF

J: TRBJ1-2
V: TRBV24-1
D: TRBD1
size: .
DNA: TGTGCCACCAGTGATTTAGGCCAGGGGGGAGGCTACACCTTC
CDR3: CATSDLGQGGGYTF

J: TRBJ1-2
V: TRBV27
D: TRBD1
size: .
DNA: TGTGCCAGCAGTTTTATAACAGGGGCGCGGGATGGCTACACCTTC
CDR3: CASSFITGARDGYTF

J: TRBJ2-7
V: TRBV3-1/TRBV3-2
D: .
size: once
DNA: TGTGCCAGCAGCCACCCGTTCCGGCTAGGAGGGAGTGACGAGCAGTACTTC
CDR3: CASSHPFRLGGSDEQYF

J: TRBJ1-3
V: TRBV4-3
D: .
size: .
DNA: TGCGCCAGCAGCCAGGAGGCGGCCAGCTCTGGAAACACCATATATTTT
CDR3: CASSQEAASSGNTIYF

J: TRBJ1-1
V: TRBV19
D: TRBD1
size: .
DNA: TGTGCCAGTAGTACAGGGGGCGCAAACACTGAAGCTTTCTTT
CDR3: CASSTGGANTEAFF

J: TRBJ2-3
V: TRBV21-1
D: .
size: .
DNA: TGTGCCAGCAGTATTAACCTGGGACAGGGGCCGGGGTATTTT
CDR3: CASSINLGQGPGYF

J: TRBJ2-5
V: TRBV7-7
D: .
size: .
DNA: TGTGCCAGCAGCCCGAGATACCGGGACACGGGGATTGTCGAGACCCAGTACTTC
CDR3: CASSPRYRDTGIVETQYF

J: TRBJ2-5
V: TRBV19
D: .
size: few
DNA: TGTGCCAGTAGGAGACACCGACAAGAGACCCAGTACTTC
CDR3: CASRRHRQETQYF

J: TRBJ2-2
V: TRBV7-9
D: .
size: few
DNA: TGTGCACAGGACACCGGGGAGCTGTTTTTT
CDR3: CAQDTGELFF

J: TRBJ1-2
V: TRBV3-1/TRBV3-2
D: TRBD1
size: .
DNA: TGTGCCAGCAGCCAAGATAGGGGGCGATGGGATGGCTACACCTTC
CDR3: CASSQDRGRWDGYTF

J: TRBJ1-2
V: TRBV29-1
D: TRBD1
size: once
DNA: TGCAGCGTTTCAACGACAGGGGCTGGCGACTATGGCTACACCTTC
CDR3: CSVSTTGAGDYGYTF

J: TRBJ1-5
V: TRBV30
D: TRBD1
size: .
DNA: TGTGCCTGGAGTCACGTCCGAACTAGGACAGGGACTCTTCAGCCCCAGCATTTT
CDR3: CAWSHVRTRTGTLQPQHF

J: TRBJ1-3
V: TRBV28
D: TRBD1
size: once
DNA: TGTGCCAGCAGTTTTCCCGGACAGGGTAGCTCTGGAAACACCATATATTTT
CDR3: CASSFPGQGSSGNTIYF

J: TRBJ2-7
V: TRBV7-8
D: TRBD2
size: .
DNA: TGTGCCAGCAGCCTAAGACTAGCGGGGGAACGCTACGAGCAGTACTTC
CDR3: CASSLRLAGERYEQYF

J: TRBJ2-5
V: TRBV18
D: .
size: .
DNA: TGTGCCAGCTCAAAGCCCCAAGAGACCCAGTACTTC
CDR3: CASSKPQETQYF

J: TRBJ1-1
V: TRBV12-3/TRBV12-4
D: TRBD1
size: .
DNA: TGTGCCACCTCACAGGGGGCCCGCACTGAAGCTTTCTTT
CDR3: CATSQGARTEAFF

J: TRBJ2-3
V: TRBV7-8
D: TRBD2
size: .
DNA: TGTGCCAGCAGTCAGGTAGCGGGGGGGAGCACAGATACGCAGTATTTT
CDR3: CASSQVAGGSTDTQYF

J: TRBJ2-7
V: TRBV27
D: .
size: .
DNA: TGTGCCAGCAGTTCGTTAACCTACGAGCAGTACTTC
CDR3: CASSSLTYEQYF

J: TRBJ1-1
V: TRBV11-2
D: .
size: once
DNA: TGTGCCAGCAGTCGTTTAGGGGGGCAGGGAGGGACTGAAGCTTTCTTT
CDR3: CASSRLGGQGGTEAFF

J: TRBJ1-5
V: TRBV18
D: .
size: .
DNA: TGTGCCAGCTCACCAGGGCAGGGAAGCAATCAGCCCCAGCATTTT
CDR3: CASSPGQGSNQPQHF

J: TRBJ2-1
V: TRBV7-9
D: .
size: .
DNA: TGTGCCAGCAGCTCCCCTGGGAGCTACAATGAGCAGTTCTTC
CDR3: CASSSPGSYNEQFF

J: TRBJ2-2
V: TRBV10-1
D: .
size: .
DNA: TGCGCCAGCAGTGCCCAGAACACCGGGGAGCTGTTTTTT
CDR3: CASSAQNTGELFF

J: TRBJ2-2
V: TRBV29-1
D: TRBD2
size: once
DNA: TGCAGCGTTGAGCGGGGAGGGGACACCGGGGAGCTGTTTTTT
CDR3: CSVERGGDTGELFF

J: TRBJ2-4
V: TRBV30
D: TRBD2
size: .
DNA: TGTGCCTGGAACAAAGGCGGGGGATTAGCCAAAAACATTCAGTACTTC
CDR3: CAWNKGGGLAKNIQYF

J: TRBJ1-3
V: TRBV11-2
D: .
size: .
DNA: TGTGCCAGCAGCCTAGACAGGTTCTCTGGAAACACCATATATTTT
CDR3: CASSLDRFSGNTIYF

J: TRBJ2-4
V: TRBV30
D: TRBD2
size: .
DNA: TGTGCCTGGAGCCTAGCGGGGGGGCCGGACATTCAGTACTTC
CDR3: CAWSLAGGPDIQYF

J: TRBJ1-1
V: TRBV10-3
D: .
size: .
DNA: TGTGCCATCAGTGAGGGAGGGTACACTGAAGCTTTCTTT
CDR3: CAISEGGYTEAFF

J: TRBJ2-1
V: TRBV2
D: TRBD2
size: .
DNA: TGTGCCAGCAGGATTTTAGCGGGGGGGTCCTACAATGAGCAGTTCTTC
CDR3: CASRILAGGSYNEQFF

J: TRBJ2-2
V: TRBV11-3
D: .
size: .
DNA: TGTGCCAGCAGCTCGATACATCTCGGGGAGCTGTTTTTT
CDR3: CASSSIHLGELFF

J: TRBJ1-4
V: TRBV27
D: .
size: .
DNA: TGTGCCAGCAGTTTCTACCCAAATGAAAAACTGTTTTTT
CDR3: CASSFYPNEKLFF

J: TRBJ1-3
V: TRBV5-1
D: .
size: once
DNA: TGCGCCAGCAGCTTGGGCGGACAGGGAAACACCATATATTTT
CDR3: CASSLGGQGNTIYF

J: TRBJ1-5
V: TRBV9
D: .
size: .
DNA: TGTGCCAGCAGCGTATGGGAGGGCGCGGGTCCCCAGCATTTT
CDR3: CASSVWEGAGPQHF